A single sample is the source of the 27 T cell receptor beta chains below, sequenced in a study of identical twins. In TCRdb, the 5' RACE reads were re-called with MiXCR into one record per CDR3 protein. Among a few hundred thousand distinct CDR3 sequences listed, 12% to 15% were seen once. Another study also made use of these data, one on yellow fever vaccine responses in identical twins.

Sequenced input: CD4+ T cells sorted from blood. All receptors derive from a woman younger than 30 in good health.

In this sample, this clonotype turned up a few times. The chain links TRBV20-1 to TRBJ2-7; 8 bases are shared with TRBD2. Trimming cost V 0 bases and J 2 bases; bases outside gene matches: 9. Germline-derived CDR1 and CDR2 are DFQATT and SNEGSKA (reference sequence). The CDR3 consists of 16 residues. The CDR3 DNA sequence: TGCAGTGCTAGAGAGAGTAACATAGCGGGGCCCTACGAGCAGTACTTC. Translated: CSARESNIAGPYEQYF.

The sample holds a few counts of this clonotype. The J gene is TRBJ2-7, the V gene TRBV18, with D perhaps matching TRBD1 (5 bases). Trimming removed 2 bases from V and 6 bases from J, with 11 bases in between. The CDR3 length is 13 residues. Germline assignment: CDR1 KGHSH and CDR2 LQKENI. The CDR3 is CASSPSRVGEQYV. The CDR3 nucleotides are TGTGCCAGCTCACCATCCAGGGTCGGCGAGCAGTACGTC.

The chain links TRBV9 to TRBJ2-1; TRBD2 agrees at 8 bases. CDR3 length: 16 amino acids. Trimming cost V 3 bases and J 5 bases; bases outside gene matches: 10. Germline V lookup: CDR1 SGDLS, CDR2 YYNGEE. This CDR3 is CASSAGLAGYNNEQFF. The CDR3 region has the DNA TGTGCCAGCAGCGCGGGGTTAGCGGGGTATAACAATGAGCAGTTCTTC.

This clonotype came up a few times. The chain links TRBV7-9 to TRBJ2-7; 7 bases line up with TRBD1. V lost 1 base and J lost 4; bases outside the gene matches: 4. This CDR3 contains 14 residues. Germline V gene sequence: CDR1 SEHNR, CDR2 FQNEAQ (reference sequence). CDR3 DNA sequence: TGTGCCAGCAGCTTAGAAGGGGGCGTATACGAGCAGTACTTC. Protein sequence: CASSLEGGVYEQYF. The variable domain in full, with the rest retrieved from reference TRBV7-9 and TRBJ2-7, is DTGVSQNPRHKITKRGQNVTFRCDPISEHNRLYWYRQTLGQGPEFLTYFQNEAQLEKSRLLSDRFSAERPKGSFSTLEIQRTEQGDSAMYLCASSLEGGVYEQYFGPGTRLTVT.

The table lists this clonotype with a few counts. The chain couples TRBV7-2 to TRBJ2-5, with TRBD2 matching 9 bases. The ends lost 6 bases at V and 7 bases at J; junction bases unmatched: 9. Germline V gene data show CDR1 as SGHTA and CDR2 as FQGNSA. The CDR3 contains 14 residues. This CDR3 reads CASRNAGGPRTQYF. CDR3 DNA: TGTGCCAGCAGAAATGCGGGGGGGCCCCGGACCCAGTACTTC.

This clonotype has a handful of counts. The chain joins TRBV2 to TRBJ2-2, with D unclear. V dropped 1 base and J dropped 6 bases, with 9 bases sitting between them. Germline values: CDR1 SNHLY, CDR2 FYNNEI. The length of the CDR3 is 14 residues. The CDR3 loop reads CASSEVVAAGELFF. DNA for the CDR3: TGTGCCAGCAGTGAAGTTGTGGCGGCCGGGGAGCTGTTTTTT. The whole variable domain, filled in from reference TRBV2 and TRBJ2-2, reads EPEVTQTPSHQVTQMGQEVILRCVPISNHLYFYWYRQILGQKVEFLVSFYNNEISEKSEIFDDQFSVERPDGSNFTLKIRSTKLEDSAMYFCASSEVVAAGELFFGEGSRLTVL.

Many counts were recorded for this clonotype. The gene calls are TRBV9 and TRBJ2-2; TRBD2 is a possible D gene (5 bases). This CDR3 region has 15 residues. The V and J ends lost 4 bases and 4 bases respectively, with 14 bases between them. Germline-derived CDR1 and CDR2 are SGDLS and YYNGEE. The CDR3 reads CASSPHGGATGELFF. The CDR3 nucleotides are TGTGCCAGCAGCCCCCACGGAGGTGCCACCGGGGAGCTGTTTTTT.

This chain connects TRBV5-1 to TRBJ2-5, with D possibly called TRBD1 or TRBD2 (5 bases each). The CDR3 length is 13 residues. Trimming left V 9 bases short and J 1 base short, with 13 bases between. The germline CDR1 and CDR2 sequences are SGHRS and YFSETQ. CDR3 nucleotide sequence: TGCGCCACCCCCCAGGGACCCCAAGAGACCCAGTACTTC. Translated, it gives CATPQGPQETQYF. The full variable domain, in which reference TRBV5-1 and TRBJ2-5 provide the parts outside the CDR3, is KAGVTQTPRYLIKTRGQQVTLSCSPISGHRSVSWYQQTPGQGLQFLFEYFSETQRNKGNFPGRFSGRQFSNSRSEMNVSTLELGDSALYLCATPQGPQETQYFGPGTRLLVL.

This clonotype was seen a handful of times. The rearrangement joins TRBV5-1 to TRBJ2-2, with D perhaps matching TRBD1 (6 bases). Germline V gene lookup returns CDR1 SGHRS and CDR2 YFSETQ. V dropped 2 bases and J dropped 5 bases, with 10 bases sitting between them. The CDR3 is 14 residues long. CDR3 sequence reads: CASSFNRDTGELFF. The CDR3 DNA is TGCGCCAGCAGCTTCAACAGGGATACCGGGGAGCTGTTTTTT.

This clonotype was detected a few times. The chain joins TRBV24-1 to TRBJ2-5; D might be TRBD1 (6 bases). Germline V CDR1 and CDR2: KGHDR, SFDVKD. This CDR3 spans 15 amino acids. V lost 2 bases and J lost 5, with 14 bases in between. The CDR3 DNA follows: TGTGCCACCAGTGATTGGCAGGGGAATGTGGAGACCCAGTACTTC. Translation: CATSDWQGNVETQYF.

The genes are TRBV6-2 or TRBV6-3 and TRBJ2-7; 10 bases agree with TRBD2. The CDR3 consists of 20 residues. Trimming took 0 bases from V and 2 from J; bases not matched to a gene: 16. Germline V CDR1 and CDR2: MNHEY, SVGEGT. Here the CDR3 reads CASSYSSIGTSDYPTYEQYF. The CDR3 coding sequence is TGTGCCAGCAGTTACTCGAGTATCGGGACTAGCGATTACCCGACCTACGAGCAGTACTTC.

The chain uses TRBV12-3 or TRBV12-4 and TRBJ2-7; 9 positions agree with TRBD1. The CDR3 is made up of 15 amino acids. The V segment lost 6 bases and the J segment 5 bases; nucleotides outside the gene matches: 11. As DNA, the CDR3 is TGTGCCAGCAGCCGAACAGGGGGCTTATCCAACGAGCAGTACTTC. Translation: CASSRTGGLSNEQYF.

The gene calls are TRBV18 and TRBJ1-3; no reliable D call. In germline, CDR1 is KGHSH, CDR2 LQKENI. The CDR3 runs to 18 residues. Trimming took 3 bases from V and 0 from J, leaving 18 bases between them. This CDR3 reads CASSPPPRTESSGNTIYF. The DNA of the CDR3 is TGTGCCAGCTCACCCCCACCCCGGACGGAATCCTCTGGAAACACCATATATTTT.

This clonotype was picked up a small number of times. Here the CDR3 DNA reads TGCGCCAGCAGCCGGACAGGGTTGGAGACCCAGTACTTC. Protein: CASSRTGLETQYF. The rearrangement joins TRBV5-1 to TRBJ2-5, with 8 bases lining up with TRBD1. Germline values: CDR1 SGHRS, CDR2 YFSETQ. V lost 4 bases and J lost 5; bases outside the gene matches: 4. The CDR3 extends over 13 amino acids.

This clonotype was recorded many times. V and J are TRBV7-8 and TRBJ2-5; 8 nucleotides align to TRBD2. V lost 2 bases and J lost 4; bases outside the gene matches: 6. The CDR3 loop spans 15 amino acids. Germline CDR1 and CDR2: SGHVS and FQNEAQ. DNA of the CDR3: TGTGCCAGCAGCTTACAGCGGGAGAGCCGAGAGACCCAGTACTTC. This encodes CASSLQRESRETQYF.

This clonotype has more than one count but fewer than ten. This chain connects TRBV20-1 to TRBJ2-5; D possibly corresponds to TRBD1 (5 bases). This CDR3 is built from 11 residues. V lost 4 bases to trimming and J lost 3 bases, with 6 bases between them. The germline gives CDR1 DFQATT, CDR2 SNEGSKA (reference sequence). The CDR3 sequence: CSANRKETQYF. DNA for the CDR3: TGCAGTGCTAACAGGAAAGAGACCCAGTACTTC.

V gene TRBV6-5 combines with J gene TRBJ2-6; TRBD2 is a possible D gene (6 bases). The germline gives CDR1 MNHEY, CDR2 SVGAGI. V dropped 2 bases and J dropped 0 bases, with 14 bases sitting between them. The CDR3 runs to 18 residues. In DNA form, the CDR3 reads TGTGCCAGCAGTTACGCGGGACTGATCCTCTCTGGGGCCAACGTCCTGACTTTC. Protein sequence: CASSYAGLILSGANVLTF.

This clonotype was seen ten or more times. The chain links TRBV12-3 or TRBV12-4 to TRBJ1-1; D ambiguous. V was pared by 6 bases and J by 1 base, with 15 bases between. CDR3 size: 15 residues. The CDR3 sequence is CASSPRNGENTEAFF. Here the CDR3 DNA reads TGTGCCAGCAGCCCGCGTAATGGAGAGAACACTGAAGCTTTCTTT.

CDR3 nucleotide sequence: TGTGCCAGCAGTTTCACCGGACGGACGATTGAAGCTTTCTTT. Translated: CASSFTGRTIEAFF. The chain has TRBV27 and TRBJ1-1, with D unresolved. V gave up 3 bases and J gave up 7 bases, with 15 bases separating them. This CDR3 is built from 14 residues. Per germline, CDR1 MNHEY and CDR2 SMNVEV (reference sequence).

The J gene is TRBJ1-6, the V gene TRBV7-9, with 7 bases identical to TRBD1. Germline V gene lookup returns CDR1 SEHNR and CDR2 FQNEAQ (reference sequence). V was pared by 2 bases and J by 8 bases, with 9 bases of the junction left unmatched. This CDR3 has 16 amino acids. This CDR3 reads CASSLPSYRGDSPLHF. The DNA for the CDR3 is TGTGCCAGCAGCTTACCATCCTACAGGGGCGATTCACCCCTCCACTTT.

This clonotype has a handful of counts. This chain uses TRBV12-3 or TRBV12-4 with TRBJ2-6; 7 nucleotides match TRBD1. The trim removed 2 bases at V and 2 bases at J, leaving 6 bases unmatched. The CDR3 consists of 17 residues. CDR3 amino acids: CASSLKRGGAGANVLTF. CDR3 DNA: TGTGCCAGCAGTTTAAAGCGAGGGGGCGCTGGGGCCAACGTCCTGACTTTC.

Many counts were recorded for this clonotype. This chain joins TRBV12-3 or TRBV12-4 and TRBJ2-1; 8 bases agree with TRBD1. The CDR3 contains 13 residues. Unmatched junction bases numbered 2, after V lost 6 bases and J lost 4 bases. The CDR3: CASRGTGYNEQFF. The CDR3, as DNA: TGTGCCAGCAGGGGGACAGGTTACAATGAGCAGTTCTTC.

This clonotype was detected ten times or more. The chain combines TRBV12-3 or TRBV12-4 with TRBJ2-1; 7 positions match TRBD2. V shed 3 bases and J 0 bases; nucleotides not matched to a gene: 5. The CDR3 has 16 residues. The CDR3 protein is CASSLGGGGSYNEQFF. The CDR3 coding sequence is TGTGCCAGCAGTTTGGGTGGGGGGGGCTCCTACAATGAGCAGTTCTTC.

J is TRBJ2-7 and V is TRBV24-1; 10 bases are a match to TRBD2. CDR3 length: 15 amino acids. V was clipped by 9 bases and J by 3 bases; unmatched bases: 10. Per germline, CDR1 KGHDR and CDR2 SFDVKD. This CDR3 is CATGPGLARLYEQYF. The CDR3 nucleotides are TGTGCCACCGGCCCGGGACTAGCGCGCCTCTACGAGCAGTACTTC.

This clonotype was counted a few times. The chain employs TRBV6-5 and TRBJ2-2; D possibly corresponds to TRBD1 (6 bases). The CDR3 totals 14 residues. Germline V gene lookup returns CDR1 MNHEY and CDR2 SVGAGI. Trimming took off 2 bases at V and 5 bases at J, with 9 bases between the two ends. DNA for the CDR3: TGTGCCAGCAGTTACGACAGGCTGACCGGGGAGCTGTTTTTT. Its translation is CASSYDRLTGELFF.

There are a few counts of this clonotype. V gene TRBV18 combines with J gene TRBJ2-7; unclear D gene. In germline, CDR1 is KGHSH, CDR2 LQKENI. This CDR3 spans 14 amino acids. The V gene lost 3 bases and the J gene lost 5 bases, with 14 bases spanning the gap. This chain's CDR3 is CASSPSTPWDEQYF. In DNA form, the CDR3 reads TGTGCCAGCTCACCCTCGACCCCTTGGGACGAGCAGTACTTC.

The CDR3 protein is CATSDAEPNTGELFF. The CDR3 nucleotides are TGTGCCACCAGTGACGCCGAACCGAACACCGGGGAGCTGTTTTTT. V usage is TRBV24-1 and J usage is TRBJ2-2; no reliable D call. CDR1 is KGHDR and CDR2 is SFDVKD in the germline V gene. The CDR3 has 15 residues. Trimming took 4 bases from V and 0 from J, leaving 8 bases between them.